Given below is one TCR beta chain in context. Produced via immunoSEQ multiplex PCR; TCRdb's table is partial and in-frame only. Of tens of thousands of clones in the sample, more than 80% were seen once. The data were obtained in a study of control samples from healthy donors and cancer patients. The CDR3 sequence is 14 residues long. J was trimmed by 7 bases and V by 4 bases; bases with no gene match: 8. Per germline, CDR1 SEHNR and CDR2 FQNEAQ (reference sequence). The source is a woman between 50 and 59 years old with lung cancer. The V gene is TRBV7-9, the J gene TRBJ2-3; 7 bases fit TRBD2. The sequenced material came from PBMCs. CDR3 nucleotide sequence: TGTGCCAGCAGCTCCGGGACCGGGAGGCATACGCAGTATTTT. It codes for CASSSGTGRHTQYF.